This TCR beta chain originates from a study of blood T cells in healthy people across ages. Study-level findings and limits: Changes in expanded clonotypes were possibly confounded, as the CMV status of donors was unknown.

There are 14 residues in the CDR3. From germline, CDR1 is SGHRS and CDR2 YFSETQ. V was pared by 4 bases and J by 4 bases, with 5 bases of the junction left unmatched. As concerns this clonotype: Its antigen is not known.

A J-beta primer mix and a sample-barcoded 5' primer were used in a second PCR of roughly 6 to 11 cycles. TCRdb reanalysed the 5' RACE reads using MiXCR and keeps one entry per CDR3 protein. The sample has 920,000 or so distinct CDR3 sequences, 35% to 55% seen once. The TCR originated in a woman between 55 and 75 years old in good health. V gene TRBV5-1 combines with J gene TRBJ2-5; the match to TRBD1 covers 9 bases. Sample: blood. CDR3 bases: TGCGCCAGCAGCAGGGACAGGGAAGGAGAGACCCAGTACTTC. It codes for CASSRDREGETQYF.